What follows describes a single TCR beta chain. A TCRbeta library incorporating unique molecular identifiers was prepared. TCRdb independently ran MiXCR on the PCR reads; one entry per CDR3 protein. Among hundreds of thousands of distinct CDR3 sequences listed, around 17% were seen once. The germline V gene encodes CDR1 DFQATT and CDR2 SNEGSKA (reference sequence). V lost 3 bases to trimming and J lost 1 base, with 13 bases between them. The CDR3 has 16 residues. The data belong to a study of T-cell reconstitution after alpha-beta-depleted transplantation in children. The receptor's source is a human donor who donated a stem cell graft to a child with acute lymphoblastic leukemia. The starting material was PBMCs from the stem cell graft donor, obtained from the stem cell graft. V gene TRBV20-1 combines with J gene TRBJ1-6, with D possibly being TRBD1 (5 bases). The CDR3 loop is CSARVRGQSYNSPLHF. CDR3 sequence (DNA): TGCAGTGCTAGGGTCCGGGGCCAATCCTATAATTCACCCCTCCACTTT.